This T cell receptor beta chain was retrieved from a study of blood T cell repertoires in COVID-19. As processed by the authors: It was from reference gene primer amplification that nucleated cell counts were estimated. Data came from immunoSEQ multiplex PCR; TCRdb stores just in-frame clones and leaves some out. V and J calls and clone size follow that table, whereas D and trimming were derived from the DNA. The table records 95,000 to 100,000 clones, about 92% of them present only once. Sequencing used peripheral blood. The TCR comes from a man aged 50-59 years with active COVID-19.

The CDR3 DNA is TGTGCCAGCAGTTTATACAGCGGGACCTCCTACGAGCAGTACTTC. Translating gives CASSLYSGTSYEQYF. V and J are TRBV6-5 and TRBJ2-7, with TRBD2 matching 7 bases. The CDR3 has 15 amino acids. V gave up 4 bases and J gave up 0 bases; unmatched junction bases: 6. Germline-derived CDR1 and CDR2 are MNHEY and SVGAGI.